Listed here are 23 T cell receptor beta chains from one sample, sequenced in a study of blood T cell repertoires in COVID-19. Assay: immunoSEQ multiplex PCR; the TCRdb copy retains only in-frame clones and omits some. The sample records about 150,000 clones, around nine tenths being singletons. The sample comprised peripheral blood. These TCRs come from a man aged 55 to 70 with active or convalescent COVID-19.

The table lists this clone with a few counts. The chain couples TRBV6-2 or TRBV6-3 to TRBJ2-1; 9 positions agree with TRBD1. Germline CDR1 reads MNHEY; CDR2 reads SVGEGT. The length of the CDR3 is 15 residues. With 2 bases clipped from V and 8 bases from J, the junction kept 7 bases outside the gene matches. The CDR3 DNA follows: TGTGCCAGCAGTTACGTCGGGACAGGGTATTATGAGCAGTTCTTC. Amino acids: CASSYVGTGYYEQFF.

The gene calls are TRBV14 and TRBJ2-7; tentatively, D is TRBD1 (6 bases). CDR1 is SGHDN and CDR2 is FVKESK in the germline V gene. The CDR3 covers 13 residues. The V gene lost 8 bases and the J gene lost 0 bases, with 11 bases spanning the gap. CDR3: CASQRGNSYEQYF. The CDR3 coding sequence is TGTGCCAGCCAGAGGGGGAACTCCTACGAGCAGTACTTC.

V gene TRBV24-1 combines with J gene TRBJ2-5; 7 bases map to TRBD1. Germline V gives CDR1 KGHDR, CDR2 SFDVKD. V gave up 6 bases and J gave up 5 bases; unmatched junction bases: 5. This CDR3 contains 13 residues. The CDR3 DNA reads as TGTGCCACCAGTCAAGGGGGCAGGGAGACCCAGTACTTC. This encodes CATSQGGRETQYF.

The rearrangement links TRBV27 to TRBJ1-1, with D possibly TRBD1 on 6 matching bases. V was cut by 8 bases and J by 6 bases, with 19 bases left in between. Per the germline V gene, CDR1 is MNHEY and CDR2 is SMNVEV (reference sequence). This CDR3 contains 14 residues. DNA of the CDR3: TGTGCCAGCCAACCCCACGCCAGGGGCTCTGAAGCTTTCTTT. This translates into CASQPHARGSEAFF.

The V call is TRBV6-5, the J call TRBJ1-5, with D hard to call. Trimming stripped 5 bases from V and 4 bases from J, with 9 bases between. In germline, CDR1 is MNHEY, CDR2 SVGAGI. The CDR3 spans 13 residues. CDR3 in amino acids: CASSNSPNQPQHF. For the CDR3, the DNA is TGTGCCAGCAGTAACAGCCCTAATCAGCCCCAGCATTTT.

J is TRBJ2-1 and V is TRBV11-3, with 11 positions matching TRBD1. The length of the CDR3 is 14 residues. Germline assignment: CDR1 SGHNT and CDR2 YENEEA. V was pared by 5 bases and J by 8 bases, with 5 bases of the junction left unmatched. The CDR3 DNA sequence: TGTGCCAGCAGCAAGAGGACAGGGGGCGATGAGCAGTTCTTC. Translated: CASSKRTGGDEQFF.

The rearrangement links TRBV9 to TRBJ1-4; 7 bases align to TRBD1. V lost 2 bases, J lost 2 bases, and 3 bases stayed unmatched. The germline CDR1 and CDR2 sequences are SGDLS and YYNGEE. This CDR3 spans 15 amino acids. This chain's CDR3 is CASSVNRGTNEKLFF. DNA for the CDR3: TGTGCCAGCAGCGTGAACAGGGGCACTAATGAAAAACTGTTTTTT. Full variable domain (outside the CDR3, taken from reference TRBV9 and TRBJ1-4): DSGVTQTPKHLITATGQRVTLRCSPRSGDLSVYWYQQSLDQGLQFLIQYYNGEERAKGNILERFSAQQFPDLHSELNLSSLELGDSALYFCASSVNRGTNEKLFFGSGTQLSVL.

This chain links TRBV24-1 with TRBJ1-4, with 10 bases aligning to TRBD1. This CDR3 has 14 amino acids. The ends lost 8 bases at V and 5 bases at J; junction bases unmatched: 4. The V gene's germline CDR1 is KGHDR and CDR2 SFDVKD. This CDR3 is CATTSGQGNEKLFF. CDR3 bases: TGTGCCACCACTTCGGGACAGGGGAATGAAAAACTGTTTTTT.

V usage is TRBV2 and J usage is TRBJ2-1; maybe TRBD1 (6 bases). The germline V and J ends were trimmed by 6 bases and 0 bases, with 15 bases remaining between them. There are 16 residues in the CDR3. Germline CDR1 reads SNHLY; CDR2 reads FYNNEI. CDR3 nucleotides: TGTGCCAGCAGGGGAGAACAGGGAAGCTCCTACAATGAGCAGTTCTTC. Translated: CASRGEQGSSYNEQFF. The variable domain in full, with the rest retrieved from reference TRBV2 and TRBJ2-1, is EPEVTQTPSHQVTQMGQEVILRCVPISNHLYFYWYRQILGQKVEFLVSFYNNEISEKSEIFDDQFSVERPDGSNFTLKIRSTKLEDSAMYFCASRGEQGSSYNEQFFGPGTRLTVL.

The rearrangement joins TRBV2 to TRBJ2-5; perhaps TRBD2 as D (5 bases). The length of the CDR3 is 15 residues. The ends were cut back, 6 bases at V and 3 bases at J, with 17 bases in the middle. Germline V gene data show CDR1 as SNHLY and CDR2 as FYNNEI. CDR3 protein: CASSRLSGYEETQYF. Here the CDR3 DNA reads TGTGCCAGCAGCCGACTATCGGGTTATGAAGAGACCCAGTACTTC.

This chain uses TRBV3-1 (or the pseudogene TRBV3-2) with TRBJ1-1, with 10 bases that match TRBD1. With 9 bases clipped from V and 7 bases from J, the junction kept 20 bases outside the gene matches. The germline V gene encodes CDR1 LGHDT and CDR2 YNNKEL (reference sequence). This CDR3 is 17 amino acids long. The CDR3 bases are TGTGCCAGTGGGCCCGGGTATAGACAGGGGGCGCTGGGTGAAGCTTTCTTT. This translates into CASGPGYRQGALGEAFF.

This clone came up a few times. The CDR3, as DNA: TGTGCCAGCAACAGGGGCGGGAGGGGGTTGACCTACGAGCAGTACTTC. It is translated as CASNRGGRGLTYEQYF. The chain links TRBV7-9 to TRBJ2-7; 9 bases are a match to TRBD2. Germline CDR1 SEHNR, CDR2 FQNEAQ (reference sequence). Unmatched junction bases numbered 12, after V lost 7 bases and J lost 2 bases. The CDR3 spans 16 residues. The complete variable domain, with remaining parts taken from reference TRBV7-9 and TRBJ2-7, reads DTGVSQNPRHKITKRGQNVTFRCDPISEHNRLYWYRQTLGQGPEFLTYFQNEAQLEKSRLLSDRFSAERPKGSFSTLEIQRTEQGDSAMYLCASNRGGRGLTYEQYFGPGTRLTVT.

This clone has just a few counts. This chain links TRBV18 with TRBJ2-7; 7 bases match TRBD2. From germline, CDR1 is KGHSH and CDR2 LQKENI. CDR3 length equals 17 residues. J was trimmed by 2 bases and V by 3 bases; bases with no gene match: 13. The CDR3 protein is CASSPQRFKRGTYEQYF. CDR3 DNA sequence: TGTGCCAGCTCACCCCAAAGGTTCAAGCGGGGAACCTACGAGCAGTACTTC.

This clone was seen a few times. The rearrangement uses TRBV4-2 and TRBJ1-4; D is perhaps TRBD1 (6 bases). Per germline, CDR1 LGHNA and CDR2 YNFKEQ. With 1 base removed from V and 4 bases from J, the gap between germline ends came to 16 bases. The CDR3 spans 17 residues. The CDR3 loop reads CASSQVTLDSFNEKLFF. The CDR3 DNA is TGTGCCAGCAGCCAAGTGACTTTGGACAGCTTTAATGAAAAACTGTTTTTT.

The J gene is TRBJ1-1, the V gene TRBV24-1; 9 bases align to TRBD1. Germline lookup yields CDR1 KGHDR and CDR2 SFDVKD. The V gene end was trimmed by 3 bases and the J gene end by 6 bases; junction bases not matched to a gene: 4. The CDR3 is made up of 14 amino acids. The CDR3 region has the DNA TGTGCCACCAGTGATACAGGGGGCAGCGCTGAAGCTTTCTTT. This encodes CATSDTGGSAEAFF.

The chain joins TRBV3-1 (or the pseudogene TRBV3-2) to TRBJ1-2; TRBD1 agrees at 7 bases. The V segment lost 2 bases and the J segment 2 bases; nucleotides outside the gene matches: 5. Germline CDR1 is LGHDT and CDR2 is YNNKEL (reference sequence). The CDR3 has 15 residues. The CDR3 sequence: CASSQLTGRNYGYTF. The CDR3 region has the DNA TGTGCCAGCAGCCAATTGACAGGGCGCAACTATGGCTACACCTTC.

The V and J genes are TRBV19 and TRBJ1-5; D perhaps matches TRBD1 (5 bases). The CDR3 contains 18 residues. CDR1 is LNHDA and CDR2 is SQIVND in the germline V gene (reference sequence). V shed 8 bases and J shed 5 bases, with 28 bases lying between them. The CDR3 bases are TGTGCCAGTCAGCGAAGTTTTTGGGACTCCCCGGCGGATCAGCCCCAGCATTTT. Translating it yields CASQRSFWDSPADQPQHF.

The chain links TRBV5-1 to TRBJ2-7; D remains unclear. Trimming removed 7 bases from V and 0 bases from J, with 5 bases in between. The CDR3 contains 11 residues. Germline V gene lookup returns CDR1 SGHRS and CDR2 YFSETQ. This CDR3 is CASRDSYEQYF. The DNA for the CDR3 is TGCGCCAGCCGAGACTCCTACGAGCAGTACTTC.

This CDR3 reads CASSLMGGGAPVHEQYF. The CDR3 nucleotides read TGTGCCAGTAGCCTCATGGGCGGCGGGGCACCGGTGCACGAGCAGTACTTC. The V call is TRBV19, the J call TRBJ2-7; possibly TRBD2 for D (6 bases). Germline CDR1 is LNHDA and CDR2 is SQIVND (reference sequence). Trimming removed 6 bases from V and 5 bases from J, with 26 bases in between. This CDR3 region has 17 residues.

The chain joins TRBV27 to TRBJ2-7; 7 bases fit TRBD2. Germline CDR1 reads MNHEY; CDR2 reads SMNVEV (reference sequence). The length of the CDR3 is 14 residues. The ends lost 5 bases at V and 4 bases at J; junction bases unmatched: 8. The CDR3 here is CASSPWEGEYEQYF. DNA of the CDR3: TGTGCCAGCAGTCCCTGGGAGGGTGAATACGAGCAGTACTTC.

The rearrangement links TRBV2 to TRBJ1-2, with 9 bases matching TRBD1. The germline V gene has CDR1 SNHLY and CDR2 FYNNEI. The trim removed 5 bases at V and 4 bases at J, leaving 8 bases unmatched. This CDR3 is 15 amino acids long. CDR3: CASSPGTGTFYGYTF. CDR3 in DNA: TGTGCCAGCAGTCCCGGGACAGGGACATTCTATGGCTACACCTTC.

The gene calls are TRBV4-3 and TRBJ2-5; 7 bases fit TRBD1. The CDR3 sequence is 14 residues long. Germline CDR1 and CDR2: LGHNA and YSLEER. Losses at the gene ends were 4 bases for V and 5 bases for J; bases not matched to a gene: 7. CDR3: CASSPRQGRETQYF. The CDR3 DNA follows: TGCGCCAGCAGCCCCAGACAGGGTCGGGAGACCCAGTACTTC.

Written as DNA, the CDR3 is TGTGCCAGCACCCTACAGGTGAACTATGGCTACACCTTC. Translating gives CASTLQVNYGYTF. This chain links TRBV28 with TRBJ1-2; tentatively, D is TRBD1 (5 bases). Trimming stripped 7 bases from V and 2 bases from J, with 11 bases between. CDR1 and CDR2 from the germline V gene are MDHEN and SYDVKM. The CDR3 loop spans 13 amino acids.